This is a list of T cell receptor beta chains from one sample in a study of cytomegalovirus exposure and HLA in healthy donors. Sequencing used immunoSEQ multiplex PCR; TCRdb keeps in-frame clones, though not all of them. The sample records around 200,000 clones, 75% to 90% being singletons. Sequencing was performed on PBMCs. These receptors all come from a woman aged 30 to 39 in good health and CMV-seronegative. CDR3s include the opening cysteine and the closing phenylalanine or tryptophan. A D gene is named only where the DNA matches it firmly. Clone size appears in some rows only: once, few, many, or a class for an expanded clone.

d_call clone_size j_call v_call cdr3_nt cdr3_aa
TRBD2 - TRBJ2-1 TRBV28 TGTGCCAGCAGTCCCATCCGACTAGCAGCAGTGTTCTTC CASSPIRLAAVFF
TRBD2 once TRBJ2-5 TRBV27 TGTGCCAGCAGTCCCCCGACTAGCGGGAACCGTATAGAGACCCAGTACTTC CASSPPTSGNRIETQYF
- - TRBJ2-5 TRBV7-8 TGTGCCAGCAGCTTAACAGGCCTAGAGACCCAGTACTTC CASSLTGLETQYF
- - TRBJ1-1 TRBV28 TGTGCCAGCACAGGGAACACTGAAGCTTTCTTT CASTGNTEAFF
- - TRBJ2-1 TRBV4-1 TGCGCCAGCAGCCCCGGACAGTACTCCTACAATGAGCAGTTCTTC CASSPGQYSYNEQFF
- - TRBJ2-7 TRBV5-8 TGTGCCAGCAGCTTTCGACACCACTACGAGCAGTACTTC CASSFRHHYEQYF
- - TRBJ2-2 TRBV13 TGTGCCAGCGTACTTGGGGGGGCCGGCACCGGGGAGCTGTTTTTT CASVLGGAGTGELFF
TRBD1 - TRBJ2-1 TRBV6-1 TGTGCCAGCAAGAGGACAGGAAGTACCTACAATGAGCAGTTCTTC CASKRTGSTYNEQFF
TRBD2 - TRBJ2-1 TRBV6-1 TGTGCCAGCAGGGCTAGCGGGAGGCCATCAAATGAGCAGTTCTTC CASRASGRPSNEQFF
- - TRBJ1-1 TRBV4-2 TGTGCCAGCAGCCATGGGGGCCACACTGAAGCTTTCTTT CASSHGGHTEAFF
TRBD1 - TRBJ2-7 TRBV18 TGTGCCAGCTCACCCTACATTGGACAGGGGGAATACGAGCAGTACTTC CASSPYIGQGEYEQYF
- - TRBJ2-5 TRBV5-1 TGCGCCAGCAGCTCCCCCTCCGGGGAGACCCAGTACTTC CASSSPSGETQYF
- - TRBJ2-7 TRBV11-3 TGTGCCAGCAGCTTAGACGGGGGGCTTGGTGAGCAGTACTTC CASSLDGGLGEQYF
TRBD2 once TRBJ2-2 TRBV9 TGTGCCAGCAGCGTAACCCCGACCCGGACTAGCTCCGGGGAGCTGTTTTTT CASSVTPTRTSSGELFF
TRBD2 once TRBJ2-1 TRBV9 TGTGCCAGCGGGATGGGACTAGCGGGGGGTCATGAGCAGTTCTTC CASGMGLAGGHEQFF
TRBD1 - TRBJ2-3 TRBV9 TGTGCCAGCAGCCCAAGGACAGGGGCAACAGATACGCAGTATTTT CASSPRTGATDTQYF
TRBD1 few TRBJ2-5 TRBV2 TGTGCCAGCAGTGGTGCTCCGACAGGGGGAGAGACCCAGTACTTC CASSGAPTGGETQYF
- once TRBJ1-1 TRBV11-1 TGTGCCAGCAGCTTATTACAGCCGAACACTGAAGCTTTCTTT CASSLLQPNTEAFF
- - TRBJ2-7 TRBV19 TGTGCCAGTAGTGGAGAAGGGACACTTCGCTGGGACGAGCAGTACTTC CASSGEGTLRWDEQYF
- - TRBJ2-1 TRBV2 TGTGCCAGCATTCGGGACTTAAACAATGAGCAGTTCTTC CASIRDLNNEQFF